This TCR beta chain was captured by sequencing in a study of shared clonotypes between healthy human individuals. General observations from the study: Few donors restricted represented genetic and exposure-history diversity.

Turning to this clone: The target antigen is unknown.

Division of CD4+ cells produced a CD45RA+ naive subset and a CD45RA-negative memory subset. The CDR3 loop spans 17 amino acids. V lost 3 bases, J lost 0 bases, and 4 bases stayed unmatched. The germline V gene has CDR1 SGHTA and CDR2 FQGNSA. As originally analysed: Because ImmunoSEQ provided only junction sequences with no quality scores, the filtering differed. Clones were read by immunoSEQ multiplex PCR, and TCRdb kept only the in-frame ones, dropping some. V, J and clone size derive from that table, while D and trimming were established from the DNA sequence. The sample holds more than 2,000,000 clones, about 92% seen once.

The J gene is TRBJ2-5, the V gene TRBV7-2; 13 nucleotides align to TRBD2. The receptor was derived from a man younger than 35 in good health. Some clones in this sample may be carry-over from other donors' samples. The specimen sequenced was naive CD4+ T cells from PBMCs. Subset indicated: CD45RA+ positively selected. The CDR3 reads CASSFGTSGMYQETQYF. The CDR3 nucleotides read TGTGCCAGCAGCTTTGGGACTAGCGGGATGTACCAAGAGACCCAGTACTTC.